This is a list of T cell receptor beta chains from one sample in a study of beta chain features in type 1 diabetes. TCRdb's table, derived via immunoSEQ multiplex PCR, lists solely in-frame clones and lacks some. The sample includes fewer than 650,000 clones, about a sixth of them seen just once. Sample: naive CD4+ T cells from blood. These receptors all stem from a man between 18 and 29 years old in good health. Both conserved end residues are part of each CDR3. The order of the fields is V gene, clone size, J gene, D gene, CDR3 DNA, CDR3 protein. D genes are given only for firm matches. Some rows mark clone size as missing; the rest say once, few, many or name a class of expanded clone.

>TRBV14|few|TRBJ1-1|NA
TGTGCCAGCAGCCGATTTGACAGTGCGAACACTGAAGCTTTCTTT
CASSRFDSANTEAFF
>TRBV19|few|TRBJ1-4|NA
TGTGCCAGTAGTTTCCCTTACGGACAGAGAAATGAAAAACTGTTTTTT
CASSFPYGQRNEKLFF
>TRBV11-3|few|TRBJ2-1|TRBD2
TGTGCCAGCAGCTCAGCGGGAACTCGCTACAATGAGCAGTTCTTC
CASSSAGTRYNEQFF
>TRBV5-1|few|TRBJ2-7|NA
TGCGCCAGCGGCCTCCGAAGGCCCTGGGACGAGCAGTACTTC
CASGLRRPWDEQYF
>TRBV5-1|few|TRBJ2-3|TRBD1
TGCGCCAGCAGCGCCCGACAGGGCATAGATACGCAGTATTTT
CASSARQGIDTQYF
>TRBV4-1|NA|TRBJ2-5|NA
TGCGCCAGCAGCCAAGCGCCGGGGCTTCAGGAGACCCAGTACTTC
CASSQAPGLQETQYF
>TRBV11-2|NA|TRBJ1-5|NA
TGTGCCAGCAGCCTCGGGGGAAACAATCAGCCCCAGCATTTT
CASSLGGNNQPQHF
>TRBV9|NA|TRBJ2-3|NA
TGTGCCAGCAGCGTAGGGGTACCAGATACGCAGTATTTT
CASSVGVPDTQYF
>TRBV7-2|NA|TRBJ2-3|NA
TGTGCCAGCAGCTCCTTCACAGATACGCAGTATTTT
CASSSFTDTQYF
>TRBV5-1|few|TRBJ2-7|TRBD1
TGCGCCAGCAGCTTGGCCGTTGACAGGGGCATGGGGGAGCAGTACTTC
CASSLAVDRGMGEQYF
>TRBV15|many|TRBJ2-3|NA
TGTGCCACCAGCAGAGTGGGCTCAGATACGCAGTATTTT
CATSRVGSDTQYF